A selection of T cell receptor beta chains follows, all from one sample in a study of T cell responses to AZD1222 COVID-19 vaccine. Assay: immunoSEQ multiplex PCR; the TCRdb copy retains only in-frame clones and omits some. The table records some 120,000 clones, 91% of them present only once. Here the sequenced sample was peripheral blood, taken on day 0 of AZD1222 vaccination. The receptors were sampled from an adult in good health. Each CDR3 is given with its conserved first and last residue. The D gene is left open where the match is weak.

D gene: -
CDR3 length: 16
J gene: TRBJ2-2
V gene: TRBV19
CDR3 protein: CASGNRDNANTGELFF
CDR3 DNA: TGTGCCAGTGGAAATCGGGACAACGCGAACACCGGGGAGCTGTTTTTT

D gene: -
CDR3 length: 17
J gene: TRBJ1-6
V gene: TRBV15
CDR3 protein: CATSRVKRSSYNSPLHF
CDR3 DNA: TGTGCCACCAGCAGAGTTAAGAGGAGCTCCTATAATTCACCCCTCCACTTT

D gene: -
CDR3 length: 13
J gene: TRBJ1-6
V gene: TRBV19
CDR3 protein: CASSIEGYSPLHF
CDR3 DNA: TGTGCCAGTAGTATTGAGGGGTATTCACCCCTCCACTTT

D gene: -
CDR3 length: 12
J gene: TRBJ1-2
V gene: TRBV19
CDR3 protein: CATFGGNYGYTF
CDR3 DNA: TGTGCCACCTTCGGGGGGAACTATGGCTACACCTTC

D gene: -
CDR3 length: 13
J gene: TRBJ1-2
V gene: TRBV5-4
CDR3 protein: CASSKTANYGYTF
CDR3 DNA: TGTGCCAGCAGCAAGACAGCAAACTATGGCTACACCTTC

D gene: TRBD2
CDR3 length: 16
J gene: TRBJ2-1
V gene: TRBV4-1
CDR3 protein: CASSPGLAGGPDEQFF
CDR3 DNA: TGCGCCAGCAGCCCTGGACTAGCGGGGGGGCCCGATGAGCAGTTCTTC

D gene: TRBD1
CDR3 length: 16
J gene: TRBJ1-5
V gene: TRBV6-1
CDR3 protein: CASSAGTGAGNQPQHF
CDR3 DNA: TGTGCCAGCAGTGCCGGGACAGGGGCGGGGAATCAGCCCCAGCATTTT

D gene: -
CDR3 length: 13
J gene: TRBJ2-7
V gene: TRBV6-4
CDR3 protein: CASSRDGGYEQYF
CDR3 DNA: TGTGCCAGCAGTCGGGACGGGGGCTACGAGCAGTACTTC

D gene: -
CDR3 length: 14
J gene: TRBJ1-1
V gene: TRBV10-3
CDR3 protein: CAISEGPGNTEAFF
CDR3 DNA: TGTGCCATCAGCGAAGGTCCTGGGAACACTGAAGCTTTCTTT

D gene: -
CDR3 length: 14
J gene: TRBJ1-1
V gene: TRBV11-3
CDR3 protein: CASSLGYADTEAFF
CDR3 DNA: TGTGCCAGCAGCTTGGGGTATGCAGATACTGAAGCTTTCTTT

D gene: -
CDR3 length: 14
J gene: TRBJ1-5
V gene: TRBV7-2
CDR3 protein: CASSQDNGNQPQHF
CDR3 DNA: TGTGCCAGCAGCCAAGACAATGGCAATCAGCCCCAGCATTTT

D gene: TRBD1
CDR3 length: 16
J gene: TRBJ2-2
V gene: TRBV7-3
CDR3 protein: CASSTGQGRGPGELFF
CDR3 DNA: TGTGCCAGCAGCACCGGACAGGGAAGGGGTCCCGGGGAGCTGTTTTTT

D gene: -
CDR3 length: 12
J gene: TRBJ2-1
V gene: TRBV18
CDR3 protein: CASSPPWNEQFF
CDR3 DNA: TGTGCCAGCTCACCACCGTGGAATGAGCAGTTCTTC

D gene: TRBD1
CDR3 length: 16
J gene: TRBJ2-4
V gene: TRBV24-1
CDR3 protein: CATSDLGTGTKNIQYF
CDR3 DNA: TGTGCCACCAGTGATTTGGGGACAGGGACCAAAAACATTCAGTACTTC

D gene: -
CDR3 length: 11
J gene: TRBJ1-2
V gene: TRBV7-2
CDR3 protein: CASSLGGGYTF
CDR3 DNA: TGTGCCAGCAGCTTAGGGGGAGGCTACACCTTC

D gene: TRBD1
CDR3 length: 16
J gene: TRBJ1-2
V gene: TRBV6-5
CDR3 protein: CASSYPPGQGADGYTF
CDR3 DNA: TGTGCCAGCAGTTACCCTCCGGGACAGGGGGCAGATGGCTACACCTTC

D gene: TRBD1
CDR3 length: 15
J gene: TRBJ2-2
V gene: TRBV5-4
CDR3 protein: CASSFAQGASGELFF
CDR3 DNA: TGTGCCAGCAGCTTCGCTCAGGGGGCCAGCGGGGAGCTGTTTTTT

D gene: -
CDR3 length: 13
J gene: TRBJ1-2
V gene: TRBV28
CDR3 protein: CASKDSDPHGYTF
CDR3 DNA: TGTGCCAGCAAGGACAGCGATCCTCATGGCTACACCTTC